These 19 T cell receptor beta chains were sequenced from one sample in a study of blood T cell repertoires in COVID-19 (dated by TCRdb to 2019 to 2021). Receptors were amplified or captured by the immunoSEQ multiplex PCR assay. TCRdb re-hosts the immuneACCESS table, in-frame sequences only. Its copies lack some clones; in the studies checked, an unresolved V gene accounts for under half of them, and the cause for the rest is not known. Present in this sample are about 48,000 clones, around 80% of which were seen just once. Together, the top ten hold around 5.3% of the sample. Sequenced sample: peripheral blood. The receptors originated from a human donor in a cohort sampled during active COVID-19.

The V and J genes are TRBV5-8 and TRBJ2-1, with TRBD2 identical over 8 bases. Trimming removed 0 bases from V and 2 bases from J; junction bases left unmatched: 4. CDR3 length: 16 amino acids. In germline, CDR1 is SGHTS, CDR2 YDEGEE. DNA of the CDR3: TGTGCCAGCAGCTTGGTATCGGGACTAGCCTACAATGAGCAGTTCTTC. Translation: CASSLVSGLAYNEQFF.

This clone has a single count. The rearrangement uses TRBV9 and TRBJ1-2; tentative D call: TRBD1 (6 bases). Germline loops: CDR1 SGDLS, CDR2 YYNGEE. The V and J ends lost 4 bases and 5 bases respectively, with 12 bases between them. This CDR3 contains 13 residues. In DNA, the CDR3 is TGTGCCAGCAGCCTCAGGGGCACTTATGGCTACACCTTC. It is translated as CASSLRGTYGYTF. Full variable domain (remainder filled in from reference TRBV9 and TRBJ1-2): DSGVTQTPKHLITATGQRVTLRCSPRSGDLSVYWYQQSLDQGLQFLIQYYNGEERAKGNILERFSAQQFPDLHSELNLSSLELGDSALYFCASSLRGTYGYTFGSGTRLTVV.

The chain recombines TRBV4-1 with TRBJ2-6; weak D call: TRBD1 (6 bases). The length of the CDR3 is 17 residues. The germline gives CDR1 MGHRA, CDR2 YSYEKL. V was cut by 1 base and J by 0 bases, with 10 bases left in between. The CDR3: CASSQAPQGSGANVLTF. The DNA for the CDR3 is TGCGCCAGCAGCCAAGCGCCACAGGGCTCTGGGGCCAACGTCCTGACTTTC.

CDR3 nucleotide sequence: TGTGCCAGCAGCTTGGCGGCGGGTAGCACAGATACGCAGTATTTT. It specifies CASSLAAGSTDTQYF. V and J are TRBV5-4 and TRBJ2-3, with D maybe TRBD2 (5 bases). V gave up 0 bases and J gave up 0 bases, with 8 bases separating them. The CDR3 sequence is 15 residues long. Germline CDR1 SGHNT, CDR2 YYREEE (reference sequence).

V and J are TRBV7-6 and TRBJ2-6; possibly TRBD1 for D (5 bases). Trimming removed 4 bases at V and 0 bases at J, with 19 bases between. The CDR3 loop spans 19 amino acids. Germline assignment: CDR1 SGHVS and CDR2 FNYEAQ. CDR3 sequence (DNA): TGTGCCAGCAGCTCTCCTTTCCAGGGATACACCTCTGGGGCCAACGTCCTGACTTTC. Encoded protein: CASSSPFQGYTSGANVLTF.

A remark on this clone: One end of the junction fails to match germline, which may point to a read error. The chain links TRBV7-7 to TRBJ2-1; possible D gene TRBD1, 5 bases. The CDR3 extends over 16 amino acids. Germline V gene lookup returns CDR1 SSHAT and CDR2 FNYEAQ (reference sequence). The chain's CDR3 is CASSLAPGSGYNEQFF. The CDR3 DNA sequence: TGTGCTAGCAGCTTAGCCCCAGGGTCAGGCTACAATGAGCAGTTCTTC.

In regard to this clone: One end of the junction is discordant with germline, which a read error may explain. This chain joins TRBV6-5 and TRBJ1-6; D call uncertain. Per germline, CDR1 MNHEY and CDR2 SVGAGI. This CDR3 spans 15 amino acids. CDR3 residues: CASRYFSSYNSPLHF. The DNA of the CDR3 is TGTGCCAGCAGGTACTTCAGCTCCTATAATTCACCCCTCCACTTT.

The rearrangement links TRBV29-1 to TRBJ1-5, with D perhaps matching TRBD1 (6 bases). The CDR3 covers 13 residues. The ends were cut back, 4 bases at V and 3 bases at J, with 10 bases in the middle. The V gene's germline CDR1 is SQVTM and CDR2 ANQGSEA. CDR3 in DNA: TGCAGCGTTGGAACAGGGTACAATCAGCCCCAGCATTTT. It yields the protein CSVGTGYNQPQHF.

The CDR3 spells CASSLEMGALIQETQYF. The DNA for the CDR3 is TGTGCCAGCAGCTTAGAAATGGGGGCCCTGATTCAAGAGACCCAGTACTTC. The V gene is TRBV7-9, the J gene TRBJ2-5; possible D gene TRBD1, 6 bases. V was clipped by 1 base and J by 2 bases, with 17 bases between them. There are 17 residues in the CDR3. Germline CDR1 is SEHNR and CDR2 is FQNEAQ (reference sequence).

V and J are TRBV11-2 and TRBJ1-2; D ambiguous. Trimming took off 1 base at V and 0 bases at J, with 9 bases between the two ends. The CDR3 runs 15 residues. Germline-derived CDR1 and CDR2 are SGHAT and FQNNGV. This chain's CDR3 is CASSLVIGANYGYTF. CDR3 nucleotide sequence: TGTGCCAGCAGCTTAGTTATCGGGGCTAACTATGGCTACACCTTC.

The chain recombines TRBV18 with TRBJ1-1; the D gene is possibly TRBD1 (6 bases). The germline V gene encodes CDR1 KGHSH and CDR2 LQKENI. Trimming took 3 bases from V and 0 from J, leaving 14 bases between them. This CDR3 is 16 amino acids long. This CDR3 is CASSPGTPVMNTEAFF. CDR3 DNA: TGTGCCAGCTCACCGGGGACACCTGTAATGAACACTGAAGCTTTCTTT.

This chain uses TRBV7-2 with TRBJ1-2; unclear D gene. CDR1 is SGHTA and CDR2 is FQGNSA in the germline V gene. The CDR3 extends over 14 amino acids. Trimming removed 2 bases from V and 6 bases from J, with 13 bases in between. CDR3 coding DNA: TGTGCCAGCAGCTTATCATGGCAGGTGGATGGCTACACCTTC. Its protein product is CASSLSWQVDGYTF.

The V and J genes are TRBV10-2 and TRBJ1-1, with D hard to call. CDR3 length: 13 amino acids. Germline V gives CDR1 WSHSY, CDR2 SAAADI. V gave up 2 bases and J gave up 4 bases, with 8 bases separating them. The CDR3 nucleotides read TGCGCCAGCAGTGAGGGAGCCTCCACTGAAGCTTTCTTT. Translation: CASSEGASTEAFF.

V and J are TRBV12-3 or TRBV12-4 and TRBJ2-7, with a tentative D call TRBD2 (6 bases). The V end was cut by 4 bases, the J end by 4 bases, with 8 bases between. The CDR3 is 12 amino acids. This CDR3 reads CASSSGRYEQYF. The CDR3 DNA reads as TGTGCCAGCAGTTCAGGGAGGTACGAGCAGTACTTC.

On this clone: Within the sample, other DNA sequences also encode this same CDR3. The rearrangement joins TRBV19 to TRBJ2-7; TRBD2 aligns across 7 bases. The CDR3 length is 13 residues. Germline CDR1 is LNHDA and CDR2 is SQIVND (reference sequence). V shed 4 bases, J shed 1 base, and the junction held 1 base outside the gene matches. The CDR3 loop is CASSREGSYEQYF. In nucleotides, the CDR3 is TGTGCCAGTAGTAGGGAGGGATCCTACGAGCAGTACTTC.

The chain is built from TRBV5-4 and TRBJ1-1; 7 bases map to TRBD1. There are 15 residues in the CDR3. Germline V gene sequence: CDR1 SGHNT, CDR2 YYREEE (reference sequence). The junction had 4 bases not matched to a gene; V was cut back by 0 bases and J by 2 bases. The CDR3 spells CASSLEGGRNTEAFF. CDR3 sequence (DNA): TGTGCCAGCAGCTTGGAAGGGGGCCGAAACACTGAAGCTTTCTTT.

V is TRBV6-2 or TRBV6-3 and J is TRBJ2-7; D not resolved. Between the trimmed V and J ends, which lost 0 bases and 4 bases, there was a span of 10 bases. CDR1 and CDR2 (germline): MNHEY, SVGEGT. This CDR3 is 14 amino acids long. In DNA form, the CDR3 reads TGTGCCAGCAGTTACTCGGCAGGTCTTTACGAGCAGTACTTC. It yields the protein CASSYSAGLYEQYF.

The chain is built from TRBV2 and TRBJ1-6; no clear D. V dropped 4 bases and J dropped 9 bases, with 13 bases sitting between them. The CDR3 has 14 amino acids. From germline, CDR1 is SNHLY and CDR2 FYNNEI. CDR3 sequence (DNA): TGTGCCAGCAGTGTAAGAGAAATTAGTTCACCCCTCCACTTT. It codes for CASSVREISSPLHF. The full variable domain, with the rest looked up from reference TRBV2 and TRBJ1-6, is EPEVTQTPSHQVTQMGQEVILRCVPISNHLYFYWYRQILGQKVEFLVSFYNNEISEKSEIFDDQFSVERPDGSNFTLKIRSTKLEDSAMYFCASSVREISSPLHFGNGTRLTVT.

The V and J genes are TRBV27 and TRBJ1-2; D is uncertain. CDR1 MNHEY and CDR2 SMNVEV come from the germline V gene (reference sequence). V lost 3 bases, J lost 0 bases, and 8 bases lay in between. This CDR3 is built from 14 residues. The CDR3 is CASSLNSANYGYTF. CDR3 DNA: TGTGCCAGCAGTTTGAACAGTGCTAACTATGGCTACACCTTC.